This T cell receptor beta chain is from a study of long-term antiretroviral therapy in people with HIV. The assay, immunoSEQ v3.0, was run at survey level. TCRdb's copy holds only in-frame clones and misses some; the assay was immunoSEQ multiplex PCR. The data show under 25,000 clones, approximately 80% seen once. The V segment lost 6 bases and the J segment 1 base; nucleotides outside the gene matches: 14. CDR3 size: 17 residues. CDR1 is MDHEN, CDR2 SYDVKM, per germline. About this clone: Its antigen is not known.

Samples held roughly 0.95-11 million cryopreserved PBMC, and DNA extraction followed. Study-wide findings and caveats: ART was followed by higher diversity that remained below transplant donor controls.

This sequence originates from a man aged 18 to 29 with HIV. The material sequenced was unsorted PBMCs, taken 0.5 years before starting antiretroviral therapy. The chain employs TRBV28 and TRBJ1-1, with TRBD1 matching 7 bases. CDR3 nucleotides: TGTGCCAGCAGACCTAGGGTCCGGACAGGACCGAACACTGAAGCTTTCTTT. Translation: CASRPRVRTGPNTEAFF. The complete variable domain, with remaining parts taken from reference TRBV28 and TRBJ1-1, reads DVKVTQSSRYLVKRTGEKVFLECVQDMDHENMFWYRQDPGLGLRLIYFSYDVKMKEKGDIPEGYSVSREKKERFSLILESASTNQTSMYLCASRPRVRTGPNTEAFFGQGTRLTVV.